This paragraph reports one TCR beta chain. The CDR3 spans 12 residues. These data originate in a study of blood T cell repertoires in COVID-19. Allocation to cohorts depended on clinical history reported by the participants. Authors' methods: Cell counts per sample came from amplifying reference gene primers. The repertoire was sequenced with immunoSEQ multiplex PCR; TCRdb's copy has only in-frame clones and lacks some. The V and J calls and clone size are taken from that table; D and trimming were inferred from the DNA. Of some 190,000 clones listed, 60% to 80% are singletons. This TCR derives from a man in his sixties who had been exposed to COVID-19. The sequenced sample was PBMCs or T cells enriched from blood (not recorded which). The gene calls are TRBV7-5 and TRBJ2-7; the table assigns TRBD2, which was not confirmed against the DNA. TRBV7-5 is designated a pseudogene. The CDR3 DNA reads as TGTGTCAGAAGCTTGAGGGTACACGAGCAGTACTTC. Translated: CVRSLRVHEQYF.